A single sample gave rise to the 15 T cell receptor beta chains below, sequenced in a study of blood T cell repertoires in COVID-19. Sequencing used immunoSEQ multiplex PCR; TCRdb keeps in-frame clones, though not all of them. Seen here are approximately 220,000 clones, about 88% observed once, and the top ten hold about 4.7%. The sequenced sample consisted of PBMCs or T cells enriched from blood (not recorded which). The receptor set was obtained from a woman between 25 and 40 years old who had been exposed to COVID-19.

The CDR3 bases are TGTGCCAGCAGCCAAGATGAAGCGACAGGGTACTATGGCTACACCTTC. This encodes CASSQDEATGYYGYTF. This chain uses TRBV4-2 with TRBJ1-2, with 7 bases aligning to TRBD1. J was trimmed by 3 bases and V by 0 bases; bases with no gene match: 7. Germline V CDR1 and CDR2: LGHNA, YNFKEQ. This CDR3 is built from 16 residues.

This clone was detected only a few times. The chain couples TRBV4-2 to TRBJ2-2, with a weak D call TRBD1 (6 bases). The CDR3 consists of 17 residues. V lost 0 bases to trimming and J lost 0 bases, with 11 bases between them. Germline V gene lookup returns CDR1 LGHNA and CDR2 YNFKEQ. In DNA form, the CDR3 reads TGTGCCAGCAGCCAAGATACAGGGCCGGCGAACACCGGGGAGCTGTTTTTT. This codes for CASSQDTGPANTGELFF.

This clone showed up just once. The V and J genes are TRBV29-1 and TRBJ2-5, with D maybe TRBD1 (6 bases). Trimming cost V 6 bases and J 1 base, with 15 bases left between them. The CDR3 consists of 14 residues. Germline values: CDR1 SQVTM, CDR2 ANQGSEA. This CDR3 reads CSVVYGTPQETQYF. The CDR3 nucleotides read TGCAGCGTCGTCTACGGGACACCCCAAGAGACCCAGTACTTC.

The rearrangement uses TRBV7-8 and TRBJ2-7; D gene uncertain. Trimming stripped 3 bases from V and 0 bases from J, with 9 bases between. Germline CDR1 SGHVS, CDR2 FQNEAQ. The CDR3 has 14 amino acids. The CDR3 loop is CASSFYLSSYEQYF. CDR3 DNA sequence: TGTGCCAGCAGCTTCTATCTGAGCTCCTACGAGCAGTACTTC.

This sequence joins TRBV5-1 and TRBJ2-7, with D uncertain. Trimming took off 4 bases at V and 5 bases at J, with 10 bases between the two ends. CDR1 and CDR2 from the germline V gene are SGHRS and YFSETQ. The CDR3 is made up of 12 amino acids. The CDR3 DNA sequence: TGCGCCAGCAGCGACACCTCAGACGAGCAGTACTTC. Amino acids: CASSDTSDEQYF.

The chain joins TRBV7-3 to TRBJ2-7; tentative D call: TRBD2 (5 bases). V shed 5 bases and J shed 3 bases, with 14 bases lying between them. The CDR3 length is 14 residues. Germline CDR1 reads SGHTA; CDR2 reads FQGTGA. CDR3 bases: TGTGCCAGCAGCAACGGAGGCCCCGGCTACGAGCAGTACTTC. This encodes CASSNGGPGYEQYF.

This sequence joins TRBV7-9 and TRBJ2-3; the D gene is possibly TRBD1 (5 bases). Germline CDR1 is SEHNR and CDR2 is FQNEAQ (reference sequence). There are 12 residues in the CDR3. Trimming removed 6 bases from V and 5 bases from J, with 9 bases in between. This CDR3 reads CASSLGEDTQYF. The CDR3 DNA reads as TGTGCCAGCAGTCTAGGGGAAGATACGCAGTATTTT.

DNA for the CDR3: TGTGCCAGCAGCTTAACCGGGACAGGGTCGATGAACACTGAAGCTTTCTTT. Its protein product is CASSLTGTGSMNTEAFF. The chain joins TRBV7-9 to TRBJ1-1; 9 nucleotides match TRBD1. This CDR3 spans 17 amino acids. V was clipped by 2 bases and J by 0 bases; unmatched bases: 7. Germline CDR1 and CDR2: SEHNR and FQNEAQ (reference sequence).

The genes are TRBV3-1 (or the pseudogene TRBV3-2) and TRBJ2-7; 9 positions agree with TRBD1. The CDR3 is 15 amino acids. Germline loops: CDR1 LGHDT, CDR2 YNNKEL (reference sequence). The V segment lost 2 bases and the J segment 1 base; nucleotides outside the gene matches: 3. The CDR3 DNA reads TGTGCCAGCAGCCAACCCGGGACAGGGTCCTACGAGCAGTACTTC. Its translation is CASSQPGTGSYEQYF.

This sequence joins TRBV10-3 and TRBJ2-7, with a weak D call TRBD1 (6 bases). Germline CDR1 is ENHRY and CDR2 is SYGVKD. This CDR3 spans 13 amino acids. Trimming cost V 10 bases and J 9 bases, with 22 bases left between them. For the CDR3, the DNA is TGTGCCACCGGGCAGGGGAATTATGACGCGCAGTACTTC. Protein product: CATGQGNYDAQYF.

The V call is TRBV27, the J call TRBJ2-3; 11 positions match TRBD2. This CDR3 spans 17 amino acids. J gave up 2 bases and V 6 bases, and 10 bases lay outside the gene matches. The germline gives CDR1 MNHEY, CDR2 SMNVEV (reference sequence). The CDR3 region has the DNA TGTGCCAGCAGGAAAATAGCGGGGGGGCGGGTCACAGATACGCAGTATTTT. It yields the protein CASRKIAGGRVTDTQYF.

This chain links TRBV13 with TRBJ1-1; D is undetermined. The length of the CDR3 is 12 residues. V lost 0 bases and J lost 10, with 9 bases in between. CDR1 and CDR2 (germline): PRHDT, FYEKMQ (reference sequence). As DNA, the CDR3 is TGTGCCAGCAGCTTAGGACGACCAGGAGCTTTCTTT. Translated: CASSLGRPGAFF. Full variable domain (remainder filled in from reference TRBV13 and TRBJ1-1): AAGVIQSPRHLIKEKRETATLKCYPIPRHDTVYWYQQGPGQDPQFLISFYEKMQSDKGSIPDRFSAQQFSDYHSELNMSSLELGDSALYFCASSLGRPGAFFGQGTRLTVV.

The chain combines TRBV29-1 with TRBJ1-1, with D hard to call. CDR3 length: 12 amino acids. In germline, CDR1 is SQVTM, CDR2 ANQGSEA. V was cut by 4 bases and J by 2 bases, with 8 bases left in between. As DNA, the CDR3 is TGCAGCGTTGGGTCAGTAAACACTGAAGCTTTCTTT. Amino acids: CSVGSVNTEAFF. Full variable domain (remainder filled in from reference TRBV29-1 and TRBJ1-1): SAVISQKPSRDICQRGTSLTIQCQVDSQVTMMFWYRQQPGQSLTLIATANQGSEATYESGFVIDKFPISRPNLTFSTLTVSNMSPEDSSIYLCSVGSVNTEAFFGQGTRLTVV.

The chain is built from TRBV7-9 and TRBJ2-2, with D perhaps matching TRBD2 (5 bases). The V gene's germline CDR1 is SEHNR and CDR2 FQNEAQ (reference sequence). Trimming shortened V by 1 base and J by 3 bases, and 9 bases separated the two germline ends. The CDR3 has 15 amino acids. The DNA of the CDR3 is TGTGCCAGCAGCTTAGGCCGGGGATACACCGGGGAGCTGTTTTTT. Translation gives CASSLGRGYTGELFF.

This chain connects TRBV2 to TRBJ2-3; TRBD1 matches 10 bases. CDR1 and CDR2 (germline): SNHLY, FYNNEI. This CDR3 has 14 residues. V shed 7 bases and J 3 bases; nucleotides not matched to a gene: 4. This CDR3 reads CASNPGQGTDTQYF. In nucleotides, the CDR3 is TGTGCCAGCAACCCGGGACAGGGGACAGATACGCAGTATTTT.